The clone carrying this T cell receptor (beta chain) was observed at least ten times. Time point in this sample: newly diagnosed GD, antithyroid drugs for less than 3 months. PBMC RNA was the source of the TCR library. These data come from a study of regulatory T cells in long-lasting Graves disease. In building TCR beta libraries, iRepertoire HTBI primers were used together with Arm-PCR of CDR3 regions. MiXCR, run by TCRdb on the multiplex PCR reads, gives a single entry per CDR3 protein. Here the sample spans 450,000 to 500,000 distinct CDR3 sequences, 15% to 20% being singletons. The data also belong to a second study, concerning T cells in Graves' hyperthyroidism and ophthalmopathy.

The receptor was derived from a man aged 40-55 years with Graves disease. Source: peripheral blood mononuclear cells (PBMCs), taken at new diagnosis, from a patient treated with antithyroid drugs.

The DNA of the CDR3 is TGTGCCAGCAGTTTCGGGTTAGGGCAGGGCTTACTAGCGGGGCATCCAGATACGCAGTATTTT. Amino acids: CASSFGLGQGLLAGHPDTQYF. The J gene is TRBJ2-3, the V gene TRBV12-3 or TRBV12-4; 10 bases map to TRBD2. The CDR3 spans 21 residues. V dropped 3 bases and J dropped 4; count of bases not matched to a gene: 22.